This TCR beta chain was recorded in a study of T cells after somatic rescue of genetic block (dated by TCRdb to 2018 to 2021). For the wider study: What the study looked at was long-term robustness, specifically in a T-cell system that came about through somatic rescue of a genetic block in T-cell development.

About this clone: It lacks a known antigen. No base quality information exists; no much larger clone differs at one position.

Preparation of the library involved the immunoSEQ multiplex PCR assay. TCRdb obtained this table from immuneACCESS and retained in-frame rearrangements with V and J assigned. These tables miss some clones; where compared with another copy, unresolved V genes account for less than half of the shortfall, and the remainder is unexplained. This sample comprises about 88,000 clones, about 90% of them detected only once. The ten largest clones capture roughly 1.7% of the sample. The CDR3 holds 14 amino acids from the cysteine to the phenylalanine. Only the CDR3 DNA is retained, 42 bases long and in frame from the first base. The CDR1 and CDR2 encoded by the germline V gene are MNHNS and SASEGT. Deletion took 6 bases off V and 4 bases off J, with a span of 10 bases between the germline ends.

The rearranged chain carries TRBV6-1 and TRBJ2-6; the D gene is unclear. This clonotype was sampled from a woman under 30. The sample was peripheral blood mononuclear cells (PBMCs). The DNA sequence is TGTGCCAGCAGCCTGTCTCAAGGGGCCAACGTCCTGACTTTC. This translates into CASSLSQGANVLTF.